This T cell receptor beta chain appears in the sequencing data of a study of blood T cell repertoires in COVID-19 (dated by TCRdb to 2018 to 2020). About the study as a whole: The collaborator samples originated in the United States, Italy and Spain and spanned the acute and convalescent phases of COVID-19. The prospective study material was composed of cDNA or gDNA derived from T cells, B-cell-depleted T cells, or PBMCs. Subjects who had been exposed to COVID-19, were actively infected with it, or had recovered from it provided the deeply sampled blood TCRbeta repertoires that made up the dataset. The repertoires were released in a freely available public database meant as a resource for research on the immune response to SARS-CoV-2. Samples were obtained from the ongoing ImmuneRACE study (first 160 participants) and from over a thousand subjects provided by 6 global collaborators. A de-identified subject ID, COVID-19 status, age in years and sex were almost always included in the sample metadata. Where HLA class I and class II types were available, the types were taken from metadata supplied by the sample provider, not from assay-based typing. What the work shows at the level of the full study, not this receptor alone: The amount of clinical and demographic metadata varied by source and participant and was provided uncurated.

The immunoSEQ Assay, a bias-controlled multiplex PCR, was used to amplify TCRbeta CDR3 regions from genomic DNA. In the authors' own workflow: Nucleated cell counts per sample were estimated from amplification of reference gene primers within the assay. To quantify the absolute abundance of each unique TCRbeta CDR3 rearrangement, sequence reads were collapsed and filtered. For each sample, productive Simpson clonality was calculated by taking the square root of Simpson's diversity index across productive rearrangements. TCRdb retrieved this table from immuneACCESS and kept in-frame rearrangements only. Not all clones are present; in checked studies, unresolved V genes account for under half, and no reason is known for the remainder. V, J and clone size were drawn from that table, and D and trimming were deduced from the DNA. In this sample the table shows about 130,000 clones, 80% to 95% of which occur a single time. About 2% of the sample goes to the ten largest clones.

As for this clone: The specificity of this receptor is unknown. No base quality values were provided; no much bigger clone lies one nucleotide off.

One collaborating source in Seattle enrolled patients during active infection and followed them longitudinally through the course of disease. Collaborating institutions collected whole blood in K2EDTA tubes following their own protocols. For TCRbeta analysis, collaborators shipped samples in one of three forms: frozen whole blood, isolated PBMCs, or DNA extracted from either of those sample types. According to the germline V gene, CDR1 reads SGHTA and CDR2 reads FQGNSA. The germline V and J ends show losses of 5 bases and 2 bases respectively, and no gene match explains 13 bases of the junction. The CDR3 starts with the cysteine, ends with the phenylalanine, and has 17 residues. The CDR3 DNA has 51 bases and is translated from base 1.

The clonotype originates from a man aged 45-65 years with COVID-19, enrolled during active disease. The sequenced sample consisted of peripheral blood. Recombination linked TRBV7-2 to TRBJ2-3; TRBD2 lines up with 7 middle nucleotides. The DNA sequence is given as TGTGCCAGCAGCCCTACACAAAGCGGGACCGTCACAGATACGCAGTATTTT. This translates into CASSPTQSGTVTDTQYF.